Presented here are 11 T cell receptor beta chains from one specimen sequenced in a study of CXCR3-negative and CXCR3-positive naive CD8 T cells (dated by TCRdb to between 2018 and 2021). These receptors' targets are unknown. Sequenced on a NextSeq 550. The Human TCR Profiling Kit (MiLaboratory) was used to make UMI-labeled 5' RACE TRB cDNA libraries. Each CDR3 protein sequence appears as one entry after TCRdb reprocessed the reads, and no DNA is included. The data table for this sample lists about 6,700 distinct CDR3 sequences. Clones ranked in the top ten supply around 1.3% of the sample. What the study reported, not specific to this receptor: Compared with CXCR3-negative naive cells, CXCR3-positive naive cells had TRB CDR3s with higher hydrophobicity (lower Kidera factor 4), lower energy, and higher strength and volume indices.

Material: naive CXCR3+ CD8+ T cells from blood. The sample's cell subset or site, from its label and the paper: CD45RO-CCR7+CD27+CD95- naive CD8+ T cells expressing CXCR3 (TNR3+). The receptors derive from a human donor in good health. Some clones in this sample may be carry-over from other donors' samples.

The chain has TRBV28 and TRBJ2-5. This CDR3 has 14 residues. Germline CDR1 is MDHEN and CDR2 is SYDVKM. CDR3 amino acids: CASSLNAYQETQYF.

Judged by frequency, this clonotype is medium-sized. This chain joins TRBV27 and TRBJ2-1; TCRdb's D gene call, TRBD1, goes unchecked for lack of DNA. The CDR3 is 16 amino acids. Germline V gene data show CDR1 as MNHEY and CDR2 as SMNVEV (reference sequence). The CDR3 region is CASSPTGTGEVGEQFF.

The V call is TRBV29-1, the J call TRBJ1-2; TCRdb's D call, TRBD1, is unchecked because there is no DNA. Per the germline V gene, CDR1 is SQVTM and CDR2 is ANQGSEA. The CDR3 sequence is 14 residues long. CDR3 protein: CSVVGQGGDYGYTF.

Its frequency marks this clonotype as medium-sized. The genes are TRBV4-1 and TRBJ2-1; there is no DNA to check the TCRdb D call of TRBD1. This CDR3 region has 16 residues. The V gene's germline CDR1 is MGHRA and CDR2 YSYEKL. The CDR3 sequence is CASSYRPLGAYNEQFF.

Judged by frequency, this clonotype is medium-sized. The chain uses TRBV28 and TRBJ2-7; the D call from TCRdb, TRBD2, cannot be confirmed without DNA. This CDR3 has 13 residues. CDR1 is MDHEN and CDR2 is SYDVKM in the germline V gene. CDR3 in amino acids: CASTFLEGSEQYF.

This clonotype registers medium-sized by frequency. This chain joins TRBV5-1 and TRBJ2-2; TCRdb indicates TRBD1, and absent DNA this call remains unverified. Germline V gene lookup returns CDR1 SGHRS and CDR2 YFSETQ. There are 14 residues in the CDR3. CDR3: CASEYARNTGELFF.

The chain joins TRBV29-1 to TRBJ2-7; TCRdb's D call, TRBD1, is unchecked because there is no DNA. The CDR3 extends over 13 amino acids. In germline, CDR1 is SQVTM, CDR2 ANQGSEA. CDR3 sequence: CSVGTGQAYEQYF.

This clonotype is labeled medium-sized based on frequency. The chain carries TRBV12-3 or TRBV12-4 and TRBJ2-2. CDR3 size: 16 residues. The chain's CDR3 is CASSLAPHQNTGELFF.

The V and J genes are TRBV7-9 and TRBJ2-1. CDR1 and CDR2 from the germline V gene are SEHNR and FQNEAQ (reference sequence). The CDR3 runs to 17 residues. CDR3 sequence: CASSLGLAGGPYNEQFF.

Its frequency marks this clonotype as medium-sized (0.01 to 0.1%). The chain is built from TRBV7-9 and TRBJ1-3. CDR3 length: 13 amino acids. Germline V gene sequence: CDR1 SEHNR, CDR2 FQNEAQ (reference sequence). The CDR3 sequence: CASSLAPGNTIYF. The full variable domain, in which reference TRBV7-9 and TRBJ1-3 provide the parts outside the CDR3, is DTGVSQNPRHKITKRGQNVTFRCDPISEHNRLYWYRQTLGQGPEFLTYFQNEAQLEKSRLLSDRFSAERPKGSFSTLEIQRTEQGDSAMYLCASSLAPGNTIYFGEGSWLTVV.

The J gene is TRBJ2-5, the V gene TRBV29-1; TCRdb indicates TRBD1, and absent DNA this call remains unverified. The CDR3 totals 15 residues. Looked up from germline, CDR1 is SQVTM and CDR2 is ANQGSEA. CDR3 protein: CSVDLSTGDRETQYF.